A selection of T cell receptor beta chains follows, all from one sample in a study of shared clonotypes between healthy human individuals. TCRdb's copy holds only in-frame clones and misses some; the assay was immunoSEQ multiplex PCR. Of some 1,900,000 clones listed, less than 95% were seen once; the top ten hold more than 0.95%. Input material: naive CD8+ T cells sorted from blood. These receptor sequences come from a man between 18 and 29 years old in good health. Each CDR3 is given with its conserved first and last residue. A D gene is named only where the DNA matches it firmly. Some rows mark clone size as missing; the rest say once, few, many or name a class of expanded clone.

v_gene,j_gene,d_gene,abundance,CDR3aa,CDR3nt
TRBV2,TRBJ1-4,-,-,CASSGGATNEKLFF,TGTGCCAGCAGTGGCGGCGCAACTAATGAAAAACTGTTTTTT
TRBV30,TRBJ2-7,-,-,CAWSEVDLGADYEQYF,TGTGCCTGGAGTGAGGTAGATTTGGGAGCAGACTACGAGCAGTACTTC
TRBV27,TRBJ1-5,-,-,CASSLSTGGRNQPQHF,TGTGCCAGCAGTTTATCGACGGGGGGCCGCAATCAGCCCCAGCATTTT
TRBV10-3,TRBJ2-5,-,-,CAISAVDQETQYF,TGTGCCATCAGTGCGGTAGACCAAGAGACCCAGTACTTC
TRBV4-1,TRBJ2-6,TRBD1,-,CASSQVETGISGANVLTF,TGCGCCAGCAGCCAAGTCGAGACAGGGATCTCTGGGGCCAACGTCCTGACTTTC
TRBV5-1,TRBJ2-1,TRBD2,-,CASSSGTSGSNEQFF,TGCGCCAGCAGCTCCGGGACTAGCGGGAGCAATGAGCAGTTCTTC
TRBV6-5,TRBJ2-2,TRBD2,-,CASSSGAGGNTGELFF,TGTGCCAGCAGTTCCGGAGCGGGGGGGAACACCGGGGAGCTGTTTTTT
TRBV4-1,TRBJ2-2,-,-,CASSHGNVDKPNTGELFF,TGCGCCAGCAGCCACGGAAACGTCGACAAACCGAACACCGGGGAGCTGTTTTTT
TRBV6-5,TRBJ1-2,-,few,CASSYGEGIYGYTF,TGTGCCAGCAGTTATGGGGAGGGGATCTATGGCTACACCTTC
TRBV6-5,TRBJ2-1,TRBD2,-,CASRASGGPSHEQFF,TGTGCCAGCAGGGCTAGCGGGGGCCCCAGCCATGAGCAGTTCTTC
TRBV6-6,TRBJ1-1,-,-,CASREGVNTEAFF,TGTGCCAGCAGGGAGGGCGTGAACACTGAAGCTTTCTTT
TRBV13,TRBJ2-2,TRBD1,once,CASSPDRGDAGELFF,TGTGCCAGCAGCCCGGACAGGGGGGACGCCGGGGAGCTGTTTTTT
TRBV7-2,TRBJ1-1,TRBD1,once,CASSVTGGYTEAFF,TGTGCCAGCAGCGTGACAGGGGGTTACACTGAAGCTTTCTTT
TRBV11-2,TRBJ2-7,-,few,CASSLTYEQYF,TGTGCCAGCAGCTTGACCTACGAGCAGTACTTC
TRBV2,TRBJ1-2,TRBD1,-,CASAGTDYGYTF,TGTGCCAGCGCCGGGACAGACTATGGCTACACCTTC
TRBV6-1,TRBJ2-3,TRBD2,-,CASSGWTSGGTDTQYF,TGTGCCAGCAGTGGATGGACTAGCGGGGGCACAGATACGCAGTATTTT
TRBV5-6,TRBJ2-5,-,-,CASSGEGVETQYF,TGTGCCAGCAGCGGCGAGGGGGTCGAGACCCAGTACTTC
TRBV9,TRBJ2-7,TRBD2,-,CASSQGLADSYEQYF,TGTGCCAGCAGCCAGGGACTAGCGGACTCCTACGAGCAGTACTTC
TRBV7-2,TRBJ2-5,TRBD1,-,CASSSQQGARETQYF,TGTGCCAGCAGCTCTCAACAGGGGGCGAGGGAGACCCAGTACTTC
TRBV5-6,TRBJ1-1,-,-,CASSSRVENTEAFF,TGTGCCAGCAGCTCCAGGGTGGAGAACACTGAAGCTTTCTTT
TRBV7-9,TRBJ1-1,-,-,CASSPAGNTEAFF,TGTGCCAGCAGCCCAGCTGGGAACACTGAAGCTTTCTTT
TRBV18,TRBJ2-7,-,-,CASSPEYVSQGEQYF,TGTGCCAGCTCACCTGAGTATGTCAGCCAGGGAGAGCAGTACTTC
TRBV5-6,TRBJ2-3,-,-,CASSVGGFTDTQYF,TGTGCCAGCAGCGTGGGGGGATTCACAGATACGCAGTATTTT
TRBV6-6,TRBJ1-4,-,-,CASSYSSGVDEKLFF,TGTGCCAGCAGTTACTCGTCAGGGGTGGATGAAAAACTGTTTTTT
TRBV4-3,TRBJ2-1,TRBD2,-,CASSQITSGRGAGEQFF,TGCGCCAGCAGCCAAATAACTAGCGGGAGGGGGGCTGGTGAGCAGTTCTTC
TRBV6-5,TRBJ2-2,-,-,CASSLGGSGELFF,TGTGCCAGCAGTCTAGGGGGTTCCGGGGAGCTGTTTTTT
TRBV4-1,TRBJ2-3,-,-,CASSQSNGADTQYF,TGCGCCAGCAGCCAAAGTAATGGGGCAGATACGCAGTATTTT
TRBV2,TRBJ2-7,TRBD1,-,CASSEPPDRGGYEQYF,TGTGCCAGCAGTGAGCCCCCCGACAGGGGTGGTTACGAGCAGTACTTC
TRBV7-9,TRBJ2-7,-,-,CASSLIGEQYF,TGTGCCAGCAGCTTAATAGGCGAGCAGTACTTC
TRBV19,TRBJ1-2,-,-,CASSMVTSYGYTF,TGTGCCAGTAGTATGGTCACCTCCTATGGCTACACCTTC
TRBV2,TRBJ1-1,TRBD1,-,CASGTANTEAFF,TGTGCCAGCGGGACAGCTAACACTGAAGCTTTCTTT
TRBV7-6,TRBJ2-7,TRBD2,-,CASSSGLGLVYEQYF,TGTGCCAGCAGCTCCGGACTAGGATTGGTTTACGAGCAGTACTTC
TRBV6-5,TRBJ1-4,-,-,CASSYAAGDEKLFF,TGTGCCAGCAGTTACGCCGCGGGGGATGAAAAACTGTTTTTT
TRBV27,TRBJ2-1,-,-,CASSLGWEDEQFF,TGTGCCAGCAGCCTAGGGTGGGAGGATGAGCAGTTCTTC
TRBV6-1,TRBJ2-5,-,-,CASSETSTGLLLIGETQYF,TGTGCCAGCAGTGAAACGTCAACAGGGCTCCTTTTAATAGGGGAGACCCAGTACTTC
TRBV7-9,TRBJ2-7,TRBD1,-,CASSPADRGSEQYF,TGTGCCAGCAGCCCGGCCGACAGGGGCAGCGAGCAGTACTTC